This entry is about one T cell receptor beta chain. Its specificity is unknown. Trimming cost V 3 bases and J 2 bases, with 7 bases left between them. The CDR3 length is 13 residues. CDR1 PRHDT and CDR2 FYEKMQ come from the germline V gene (reference sequence). Expressed TCRB transcripts were sequenced, since all the RNA that had been isolated was reverse transcribed. Some clones are missing from TCRdb's copy, which holds only in-frame ones; the method was immunoSEQ multiplex PCR. This table has approximately 470,000 clones, about 30% appearing once. This specimen comes from a study of beta chain features in type 1 diabetes. Overall study results and limits: Cells with high TCR expression could be over-represented by cDNA sequencing.

The rearrangement uses TRBV13 and TRBJ1-2; D call uncertain. The sample comprised naive CD4+ T cells from blood. This clonotype was sampled from a man between 18 and 29 years old in good health. Here the CDR3 DNA reads TGTGCCAGCAGCTTCGGCAAAAACTATGGCTACACCTTC. Translation gives CASSFGKNYGYTF.